These 17 T cell receptor beta chains were sequenced from one sample in a study of shared clonotypes between healthy human individuals. Generated by immunoSEQ multiplex PCR, the TCRdb table keeps only in-frame clones and is missing some. The repertoire holds more than 2 million clones, 85% to 95% seen once, with around 0.13% in the top ten. Sequenced sample: naive CD4+ T cells sorted from blood. Subset noted: CD45RA+ positively selected. These receptors were obtained from a man aged 18-30 years in good health.

Here the CDR3 reads CASSPLPTGTGDAAPLHF. In DNA, the CDR3 is TGTGCCAGCTCACCCCTACCTACCGGGACAGGGGACGCGGCACCCCTCCACTTT. This chain joins TRBV18 and TRBJ1-6; 10 bases agree with TRBD1. The germline V gene has CDR1 KGHSH and CDR2 LQKENI. The CDR3 loop spans 18 amino acids. The V and J ends lost 3 bases and 11 bases, in that order; junction bases with no gene match: 16.

The chain links TRBV9 to TRBJ1-4; 9 bases align to TRBD1. The CDR3 totals 15 residues. Per germline, CDR1 SGDLS and CDR2 YYNGEE. Trimming took 7 bases from V and 4 from J; bases not matched to a gene: 8. CDR3 in DNA: TGTGCCAGCGGACTGCCGGGACAGGGTAATGAAAAACTGTTTTTT. It specifies CASGLPGQGNEKLFF.

The chain recombines TRBV30 with TRBJ1-4, with D possibly being TRBD1 (6 bases). In germline, CDR1 is GTSNPN, CDR2 SVGIG (reference sequence). The V gene lost 1 base and the J gene lost 4 bases, with 10 bases spanning the gap. The length of the CDR3 is 14 residues. The CDR3 loop is CAWSAGALNEKLFF. CDR3 sequence (DNA): TGTGCCTGGAGTGCGGGGGCCCTTAATGAAAAACTGTTTTTT.

The V and J genes are TRBV29-1 and TRBJ2-1; perhaps TRBD2 as D (5 bases). This CDR3 spans 12 amino acids. Deletions cut 7 bases from V and 12 bases from J, with 19 bases between. Germline CDR1 and CDR2: SQVTM and ANQGSEA. This CDR3 is CSAKTDFPGQFF. The CDR3 nucleotides are TGCAGCGCCAAGACGGACTTTCCTGGGCAGTTCTTC.

The genes are TRBV5-5 and TRBJ2-7; D ambiguous. This CDR3 comprises 14 residues. V dropped 0 bases and J dropped 4 bases, with 11 bases sitting between them. In germline, CDR1 is SGHKS, CDR2 YYEKEE (reference sequence). For the CDR3, the DNA is TGTGCCAGCAGCTTGGCCTATAGTAGTTACGAGCAGTACTTC. Its protein is CASSLAYSSYEQYF. The full variable domain, completed using reference TRBV5-5 and TRBJ2-7, is DAGVTQSPTHLIKTRGQQVTLRCSPISGHKSVSWYQQVLGQGPQFIFQYYEKEERGRGNFPDRFSARQFPNYSSELNVNALLLGDSALYLCASSLAYSSYEQYFGPGTRLTVT.

The chain is built from TRBV9 and TRBJ2-6; weak D call: TRBD1 (5 bases). Germline CDR1 SGDLS, CDR2 YYNGEE. The V and J ends lost 7 bases and 9 bases respectively, with 14 bases between them. This CDR3 spans 13 amino acids. The CDR3 reads CASASQGSNVLTF. CDR3 in DNA: TGTGCCAGCGCAAGCCAGGGAAGCAACGTCCTGACTTTC.

With regard to this clone: The same CDR3 also results from other DNA sequences found in this sample. The rearrangement joins TRBV18 to TRBJ2-7; no reliable D call. This CDR3 has 14 residues. V lost 6 bases and J lost 0, with 12 bases in between. Germline values: CDR1 KGHSH, CDR2 LQKENI. CDR3: CASSPGPSSYEQYF. CDR3 sequence (DNA): TGTGCCAGCTCGCCAGGACCGAGCTCCTACGAGCAGTACTTC.

The chain combines TRBV19 with TRBJ2-5; D not certain. The CDR3 is 13 amino acids. Germline CDR1 LNHDA, CDR2 SQIVND (reference sequence). V lost 7 bases and J lost 0, with 9 bases in between. The CDR3 is CASNHGNQETQYF. The DNA for the CDR3 is TGTGCCAGTAATCACGGCAACCAAGAGACCCAGTACTTC.

J is TRBJ2-2 and V is TRBV5-6; 10 bases are a match to TRBD1. Germline V CDR1 and CDR2: SGHDT, YYEEEE. This CDR3 is 15 amino acids long. The V and J ends lost 7 bases and 2 bases, in that order; junction bases with no gene match: 5. For the CDR3, the DNA is TGTGCCAGCTCTACGACAGGGGGCAACACCGGGGAGCTGTTTTTT. It encodes CASSTTGGNTGELFF.

This clone was seen only a few times. Additional DNA sequences in this sample encode the identical CDR3. V usage is TRBV9 and J usage is TRBJ2-7, with 7 bases lining up with TRBD2. The junction had 3 bases not matched to a gene; V was cut back by 0 bases and J by 0 bases. The CDR3 covers 15 residues. The germline V gene encodes CDR1 SGDLS and CDR2 YYNGEE. The CDR3 reads CASSVDPSGSYEQYF. The CDR3 coding sequence is TGTGCCAGCAGCGTAGACCCTAGCGGCTCCTACGAGCAGTACTTC. Variable domain in full (rest from reference TRBV9 and TRBJ2-7): DSGVTQTPKHLITATGQRVTLRCSPRSGDLSVYWYQQSLDQGLQFLIQYYNGEERAKGNILERFSAQQFPDLHSELNLSSLELGDSALYFCASSVDPSGSYEQYFGPGTRLTVT.

The chain carries TRBV11-3 and TRBJ2-2; 10 nucleotides align to TRBD2. The CDR3 loop spans 17 amino acids. Germline loops: CDR1 SGHNT, CDR2 YENEEA. The V segment lost 6 bases and the J segment 4 bases; nucleotides outside the gene matches: 11. CDR3 in DNA: TGTGCCAGCAGGAAGCGGGGGGGCCAAGAAGGCACCGGGGAGCTGTTTTTT. Its protein product is CASRKRGGQEGTGELFF.

Remarks on this clone: This specimen includes other DNA sequences encoding the same CDR3. V and J are TRBV5-1 and TRBJ2-7; unclear D gene. The CDR3 length is 13 residues. The ends were cut back, 0 bases at V and 3 bases at J, with 7 bases in the middle. The germline V gene encodes CDR1 SGHRS and CDR2 YFSETQ. CDR3 amino acids: CASSLEQIYEQYF. The CDR3 nucleotides read TGCGCCAGCAGCTTGGAACAGATCTACGAGCAGTACTTC.

J is TRBJ2-3 and V is TRBV9, with D tentatively TRBD2 (6 bases). Germline CDR1 SGDLS, CDR2 YYNGEE. The CDR3 is 15 residues long. V dropped 0 bases and J dropped 6 bases, with 14 bases sitting between them. The CDR3 nucleotides are TGTGCCAGCAGCGTAGATGCGGGATCCACGGATACGCAGTATTTT. Residues: CASSVDAGSTDTQYF.

In the case of this clone: One end of the junction fails to match germline, which may point to a read error. The gene calls are TRBV10-2 and TRBJ2-1; D remains ambiguous. This CDR3 contains 10 residues. Germline assignment: CDR1 WSHSY and CDR2 SAAADI. The CDR3 is CASSESRLLF. As DNA, the CDR3 is TGCGCCAGCAGTGAGTCGAGGCTGCTCTTC.

Here the CDR3 DNA reads TGCAGCGTTGAAGAGGGAGAATCCTACGAGCAGTACTTC. Translated, it gives CSVEEGESYEQYF. The chain combines TRBV29-1 with TRBJ2-7; perhaps TRBD2 as D (5 bases). V lost 0 bases and J 1 base, leaving 7 bases between the germline ends. Germline CDR1 reads SQVTM; CDR2 reads ANQGSEA. CDR3 length: 13 amino acids.

This sequence joins TRBV7-6 and TRBJ2-2; either TRBD1 or TRBD2 may fit D (6 bases each). Germline V lookup: CDR1 SGHVS, CDR2 FNYEAQ. The CDR3 loop spans 14 amino acids. The V gene lost 1 base and the J gene lost 5 bases, with 8 bases spanning the gap. The CDR3 DNA reads as TGTGCCAGCAGCTTAGAGGGGGGTACCGGGGAGCTGTTTTTT. Translating gives CASSLEGGTGELFF.

V usage is TRBV7-9 and J usage is TRBJ1-1; 7 bases agree with TRBD1. The CDR3 loop spans 15 amino acids. Per the germline V gene, CDR1 is SEHNR and CDR2 is FQNEAQ (reference sequence). Germline trimming cut 3 bases from V and 3 bases from J; bases unmatched to any gene: 7. CDR3 sequence: CASSFTTGPHTEAFF. Written as DNA, the CDR3 is TGTGCCAGCAGCTTTACGACAGGGCCTCACACTGAAGCTTTCTTT. The whole variable domain, remainder taken from reference TRBV7-9 and TRBJ1-1, is DTGVSQNPRHKITKRGQNVTFRCDPISEHNRLYWYRQTLGQGPEFLTYFQNEAQLEKSRLLSDRFSAERPKGSFSTLEIQRTEQGDSAMYLCASSFTTGPHTEAFFGQGTRLTVV.